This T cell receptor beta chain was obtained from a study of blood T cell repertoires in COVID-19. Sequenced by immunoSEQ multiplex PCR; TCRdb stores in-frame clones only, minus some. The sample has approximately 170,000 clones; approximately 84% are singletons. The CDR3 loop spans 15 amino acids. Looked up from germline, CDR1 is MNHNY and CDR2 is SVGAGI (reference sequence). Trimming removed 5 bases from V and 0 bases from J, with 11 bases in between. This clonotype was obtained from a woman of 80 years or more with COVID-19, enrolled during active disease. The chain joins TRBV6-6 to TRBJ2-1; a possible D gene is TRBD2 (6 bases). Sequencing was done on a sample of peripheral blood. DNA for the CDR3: TGTGCCAGCAGTACCCTAGCGAGCTCCTACAATGAGCAGTTCTTC. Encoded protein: CASSTLASSYNEQFF.